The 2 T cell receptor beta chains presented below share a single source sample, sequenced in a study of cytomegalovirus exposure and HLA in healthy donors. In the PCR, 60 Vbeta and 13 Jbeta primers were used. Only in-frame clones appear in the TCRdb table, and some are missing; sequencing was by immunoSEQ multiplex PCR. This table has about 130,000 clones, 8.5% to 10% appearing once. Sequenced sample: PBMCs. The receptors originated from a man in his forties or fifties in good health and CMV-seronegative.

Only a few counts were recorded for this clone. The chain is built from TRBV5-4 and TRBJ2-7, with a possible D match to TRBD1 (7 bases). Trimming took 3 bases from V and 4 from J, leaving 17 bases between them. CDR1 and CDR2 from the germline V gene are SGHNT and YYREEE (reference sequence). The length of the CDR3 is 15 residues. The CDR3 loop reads CASSSRTGGMYEQYF. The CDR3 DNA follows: TGTGCCAGCAGCTCCCGGACAGGAGGGATGTACGAGCAGTACTTC. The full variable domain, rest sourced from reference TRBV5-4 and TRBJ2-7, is ETGVTQSPTHLIKTRGQQVTLRCSSQSGHNTVSWYQQALGQGPQFIFQYYREEENGRGNFPPRFSGLQFPNYSSELNVNALELDDSALYLCASSSRTGGMYEQYFGPGTRLTVT.

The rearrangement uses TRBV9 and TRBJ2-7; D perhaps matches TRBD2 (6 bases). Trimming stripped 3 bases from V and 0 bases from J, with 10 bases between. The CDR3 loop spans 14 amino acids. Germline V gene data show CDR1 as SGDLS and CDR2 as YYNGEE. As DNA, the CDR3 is TGTGCCAGCAGCGCTGGGACTTTCTCCTACGAGCAGTACTTC. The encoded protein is CASSAGTFSYEQYF.